This T cell receptor beta chain appears in the sequencing data of a study of blood T cell repertoires in COVID-19. Background on the study: Some COVID-19 samples were acute and others convalescent; all came from the United States, Italy and Spain. The analysed material was cDNA or gDNA that came from T cells, B-cell-depleted T cells, or PBMCs.

Per the authors' pipeline: How many nucleated cells were present was estimated from reference gene primer amplification. Measured with immunoSEQ multiplex PCR; TCRdb has only the in-frame clones, and not every one. The V and J calls and clone size were taken over from that table, and D and trimming were inferred from the DNA. The data show 170,000 or so clones, with approximately 80% seen just once and less than 3.5% held by the top ten. Germline values: CDR1 SEHNR, CDR2 FQNEAQ (reference sequence). CDR3 size: 17 residues. V dropped 5 bases and J dropped 0 bases, with 14 bases sitting between them. The sequenced sample was peripheral blood. The TCR sequence derives from a woman in her sixties or seventies with acute or convalescent COVID-19. This sequence joins TRBV7-9 and TRBJ1-6; maybe TRBD1 (6 bases). The CDR3 loop is CASSLGAPSSYNSPLHF. The DNA of the CDR3 is TGTGCCAGCAGCCTGGGGGCCCCGAGCTCCTATAATTCACCCCTCCACTTT.